This T cell receptor beta chain was captured by sequencing in a study of T cell responses to AZD1222 COVID-19 vaccine. Study in general: Investigators merged groups given second doses at roughly 4 or roughly 12 weeks. Study conclusions and caveats: Donors were mostly white British, more females; clonal diversity possibly underestimated. Spike was spanned by vaccine-associated CD4 TCRs, with dominance at 160-218 and 743-854. Spike-specific TCR breadth and depth went up after people got two AZD1222 doses.

Profiled with immunoSEQ multiplex PCR; TCRdb holds only in-frame clones, not every one. The data hold roughly 99,000 clones, with about 93% observed a single time. V was pared by 4 bases and J by 4 bases, with 9 bases of the junction left unmatched. Germline CDR1 reads LGHDT; CDR2 reads YNNKEL (reference sequence). The length of the CDR3 is 16 residues. The sample holds one count of this clone. Its target is unknown. The sequences come from peripheral blood, collected on day 0 of AZD1222 vaccination. This sequence joins TRBV3-1 (or the pseudogene TRBV3-2) and TRBJ2-2, with TRBD1 identical over 7 bases. This sequence was found in an adult in good health. The CDR3 sequence: CASSLVTGLVTGELFF. The CDR3 bases are TGTGCCAGCAGCCTCGTGACAGGGTTGGTCACCGGGGAGCTGTTTTTT.